This TCR beta chain was sequenced during a study of CXCR3-negative and CXCR3-positive naive CD8 T cells. Findings and caveats of the study: Cryopreserved PBMCs had partly decreased CXCR3 expression; fresh PBMCs were used in most assays. Comparison of naive CXCR3-negative and CXCR3-positive cells revealed similar TRBV-TRBJ usage, while memory cells differed.

Naive CD8+ T cells showed a CD45RO-CCR7+CD27+CD95- phenotype. The CDR3 contains 16 residues. The germline V gene has CDR1 SGHNT and CDR2 YYREEE (reference sequence). To note about this clonotype: Its target is not known.

The TRB cDNA libraries were prepared by 5' RACE with UMI labels. After re-calling the 5' RACE reads, TCRdb lists one entry per CDR3 protein, DNA absent. The sample's table shows approximately 100,000 distinct CDR3 sequences. This chain uses TRBV5-4 with TRBJ2-1; TCRdb outputs TRBD2, but without DNA this stays unchecked. Sequencing was performed on naive CXCR3- CD8+ T cells from blood. Documented subset: CD45RO-CCR7+CD27+CD95- naive CD8+ T cells lacking CXCR3 (TNR3-). The sequence came from a human donor in good health. Some clones in this sample may be carry-over from other donors' samples. The CDR3: CASSLSAGAQFNEQFF.